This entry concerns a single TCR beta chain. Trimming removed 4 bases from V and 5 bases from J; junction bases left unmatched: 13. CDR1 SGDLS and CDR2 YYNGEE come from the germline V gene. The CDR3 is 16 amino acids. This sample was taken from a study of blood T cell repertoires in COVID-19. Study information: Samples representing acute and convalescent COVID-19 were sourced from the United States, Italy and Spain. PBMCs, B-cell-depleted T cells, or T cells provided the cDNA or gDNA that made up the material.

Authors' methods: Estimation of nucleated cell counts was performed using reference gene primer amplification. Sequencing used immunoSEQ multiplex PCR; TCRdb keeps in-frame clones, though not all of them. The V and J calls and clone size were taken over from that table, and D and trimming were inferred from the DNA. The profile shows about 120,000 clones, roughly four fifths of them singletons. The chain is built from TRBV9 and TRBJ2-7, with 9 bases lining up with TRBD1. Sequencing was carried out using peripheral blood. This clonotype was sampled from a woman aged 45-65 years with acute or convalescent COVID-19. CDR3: CASSPQGGTGRHEQYF. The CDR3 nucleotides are TGTGCCAGCAGCCCCCAGGGGGGGACAGGGCGTCACGAGCAGTACTTC.